The sample holds many counts of the clone carrying this T cell receptor (beta chain). What it binds is unknown. The data belong to a study of T cells after yellow fever vaccination. Template-switching 5'RACE yielded the TCR cDNA; a universal primer site and UMIs were added in the process. Each CDR3 protein is one row after TCRdb ran MiXCR on the 5' RACE reads. The sample carries about 210,000 distinct CDR3 sequences, 5.5% to 8.5% recorded once. Whole-study findings and limits: Post-booster repertoires again held most primary-vaccination clones (approximately 96% CD4, 75% to 90% CD8).

The TCR originated in a man aged 30 to 45 who received the YFV17D yellow fever vaccine. Sequences were derived from CD4+ T cells sorted from PBMCs, sampled on the day of the yellow fever booster vaccination.

The CDR3 protein is CASSKNSGSSYNEQFF. CDR3 nucleotides: TGTGCCAGCAGCAAAAATAGCGGGAGCTCCTACAATGAGCAGTTCTTC. The rearrangement uses TRBV5-5 and TRBJ2-1; 9 bases match TRBD2. The CDR3 extends over 16 amino acids. Unmatched junction bases numbered 5, after V lost 4 bases and J lost 0 bases. Germline CDR1 reads SGHKS; CDR2 reads YYEKEE (reference sequence).